The TCR beta chain described here comes from a study of blood T cell repertoires in COVID-19. TCRdb's table, derived via immunoSEQ multiplex PCR, lists solely in-frame clones and lacks some. The sample shows 78,000 or so clones, roughly 83% of them seen only once. This TCR was recovered from a woman aged 55-75 years with acute or convalescent COVID-19. Sequencing was performed on peripheral blood.

The CDR3 region is CASSQDNSPLHF. The CDR3 DNA follows: TGTGCCAGCTCTCAGGATAATTCACCCCTCCACTTT. The V gene is TRBV5-4, the J gene TRBJ1-6; no clear D gene. Germline V lookup: CDR1 SGHNT, CDR2 YYREEE (reference sequence). With 7 bases removed from V and 5 bases from J, the gap between germline ends came to 7 bases. The CDR3 covers 12 residues.